Listed below are T cell receptor beta chains from one sample, sequenced in a study of response to subunit inactivated influenza vaccine. TCRdb reprocessed the RT-PCR reads with MiXCR, giving one entry per CDR3 protein. The table includes under 800,000 distinct CDR3 sequences, approximately 15% detected once. The sequenced sample was PBMCs from blood, obtained roughly 15 days before vaccination. These receptor sequences come from a man aged 50 to 60 who received an inactivated influenza vaccine. Both conserved end residues are part of each CDR3. The order of the fields is CDR3 protein, CDR3 DNA, J gene, CDR3 length, D gene, clone size, V gene. A D gene is named only where the DNA matches it firmly. Size is omitted from some rows. Given values are once, few, many or a class for expanded clones.

CDR3: CAWRWDSYYGYTF; DNA: TGTGCCTGGCGTTGGGACAGCTACTATGGCTACACCTTC; J: TRBJ1-2; length: 13; D: TRBD1; size: NA; V: TRBV30
CDR3: CSARDDMTDTQYF; DNA: TGCAGTGCTAGAGATGACATGACAGATACGCAGTATTTT; J: TRBJ2-3; length: 13; D: NA; size: few; V: TRBV20-1
CDR3: CASSPSTSGTSYEQYF; DNA: TGTGCCAGCTCACCATCCACTAGCGGGACTTCCTACGAGCAGTACTTC; J: TRBJ2-7; length: 16; D: TRBD2; size: NA; V: TRBV18
CDR3: CASSQVAALGEQYF; DNA: TGTGCCAGCAGCCAAGTCGCAGCCCTGGGGGAGCAGTACTTC; J: TRBJ2-7; length: 14; D: NA; size: NA; V: TRBV3-1
CDR3: CASSLVESGTTTDTQYF; DNA: TGTGCCAGCAGCCTCGTAGAATCCGGGACTACCACAGATACGCAGTATTTT; J: TRBJ2-3; length: 17; D: TRBD2; size: few; V: TRBV7-6
CDR3: CASSSTGLYNEQFF; DNA: TGTGCCAGCAGCTCGACAGGACTTTACAATGAGCAGTTCTTC; J: TRBJ2-1; length: 14; D: NA; size: NA; V: TRBV5-5
CDR3: CSVRGDRGYLGEQYF; DNA: TGCAGCGTAAGGGGGGACAGGGGGTATTTAGGCGAGCAGTACTTC; J: TRBJ2-7; length: 15; D: TRBD1; size: few; V: TRBV29-1
CDR3: CASSLVPGLAGGPTDTQYF; DNA: TGCGCCAGCAGCTTGGTCCCGGGACTAGCGGGAGGGCCAACAGATACGCAGTATTTT; J: TRBJ2-3; length: 19; D: TRBD2; size: NA; V: TRBV5-1
CDR3: CASTSVRLQETQYF; DNA: TGTGCCAGCACCTCCGTACGACTCCAAGAGACCCAGTACTTC; J: TRBJ2-5; length: 14; D: NA; size: few; V: TRBV5-8
CDR3: CASSQRQGFHYGYTF; DNA: TGTGCCAGCAGCCAAAGACAGGGGTTTCACTATGGCTACACCTTC; J: TRBJ1-2; length: 15; D: TRBD1; size: NA; V: TRBV14
CDR3: CASSLPTGVLRGDTQYF; DNA: TGCGCCAGCAGCTTGCCCACCGGGGTCTTAAGAGGGGATACGCAGTATTTT; J: TRBJ2-3; length: 17; D: NA; size: NA; V: TRBV5-1
CDR3: CASSFSQTGYQRNTIYF; DNA: TGTGCCAGCAGCTTCAGTCAGACAGGGTATCAGAGGAACACCATATATTTT; J: TRBJ1-3; length: 17; D: TRBD1; size: many; V: TRBV5-6
CDR3: CASRVGASAQTQYF; DNA: TGTGCCAGCAGGGTAGGGGCTAGCGCGCAGACCCAGTACTTC; J: TRBJ2-5; length: 14; D: NA; size: NA; V: TRBV9
CDR3: CASSLAAGRREAFF; DNA: TGCGCCAGCAGCTTGGCGGCAGGAAGGCGTGAAGCTTTCTTT; J: TRBJ1-1; length: 14; D: NA; size: NA; V: TRBV5-1
CDR3: CASSQDLPPLGLAVTYEQYF; DNA: TGCGCCAGCAGCCAAGATCTGCCGCCCCTCGGACTAGCGGTCACCTACGAGCAGTACTTC; J: TRBJ2-7; length: 20; D: TRBD2; size: NA; V: TRBV4-3
CDR3: CASSPGPPYGYTF; DNA: TGTGCCAGCAGTCCCGGACCTCCCTATGGCTACACCTTC; J: TRBJ1-2; length: 13; D: NA; size: NA; V: TRBV6-4
CDR3: CASSQGNSGGETQYF; DNA: TGCGCCAGCAGCCAAGGAAATAGCGGGGGTGAGACCCAGTACTTC; J: TRBJ2-5; length: 15; D: TRBD2; size: few; V: TRBV4-3
CDR3: CSAREAGVVANYGYTF; DNA: TGCAGTGCTAGAGAGGCAGGAGTCGTGGCTAACTATGGCTACACCTTC; J: TRBJ1-2; length: 16; D: NA; size: few; V: TRBV20-1
CDR3: CASSYDRGSYEQYF; DNA: TGTGCCAGCAGTTACGACAGGGGGTCCTACGAGCAGTACTTC; J: TRBJ2-7; length: 14; D: TRBD1; size: NA; V: TRBV6-2/TRBV6-3
CDR3: CASSPLEGGGNTIYF; DNA: TGTGCCAGCAGCCCACTGGAGGGCGGCGGAAACACCATATATTTT; J: TRBJ1-3; length: 15; D: NA; size: NA; V: TRBV21-1
CDR3: CASSLSGTDRYEQYF; DNA: TGCGCCAGCAGCTTATCCGGGACAGATAGATACGAGCAGTACTTC; J: TRBJ2-7; length: 15; D: TRBD1; size: few; V: TRBV5-1
CDR3: CSTTRGLAGGDTQYF; DNA: TGCAGCACAACTAGAGGACTAGCGGGAGGTGATACGCAGTATTTT; J: TRBJ2-3; length: 15; D: TRBD2; size: NA; V: TRBV29-1
CDR3: CASSRSRTGVSYEQYF; DNA: TGTGCCAGCAGCAGAAGTCGGACAGGGGTCTCCTACGAGCAGTACTTC; J: TRBJ2-7; length: 16; D: TRBD1; size: few; V: TRBV28
CDR3: CASSPGRGTPGANVLTF; DNA: TGCGCCAGCAGCCCGGGACGGGGAACTCCTGGGGCCAACGTCCTGACTTTC; J: TRBJ2-6; length: 17; D: NA; size: many; V: TRBV5-1
CDR3: CASSPIPGQRGNEQFF; DNA: TGTGCCAGCAGCCCCATCCCCGGCCAGCGGGGTAATGAGCAGTTCTTC; J: TRBJ2-1; length: 16; D: TRBD2; size: few; V: TRBV13
CDR3: CASSLYRGNIQYF; DNA: TGTGCCAGCAGTTTATACAGGGGAAACATTCAGTACTTC; J: TRBJ2-4; length: 13; D: TRBD1; size: few; V: TRBV28
CDR3: CASSYGKSEAFF; DNA: TGTGCCAGCAGTTACGGCAAGTCTGAAGCTTTCTTT; J: TRBJ1-1; length: 12; D: NA; size: once; V: TRBV6-6
CDR3: CASSQGGISSGNTIYF; DNA: TGCGCCAGCAGCCAAGGGGGGATTAGCTCTGGAAACACCATATATTTT; J: TRBJ1-3; length: 16; D: NA; size: few; V: TRBV4-1
CDR3: CASNWGTAGGRTGELFF; DNA: TGTGCCAGCAATTGGGGGACAGCGGGAGGGCGAACCGGGGAGCTGTTTTTT; J: TRBJ2-2; length: 17; D: TRBD2; size: few; V: TRBV12-3/TRBV12-4
CDR3: CASSKAKREGNTGELFF; DNA: TGTGCCAGCAGCAAAGCGAAGCGGGAGGGAAACACCGGGGAGCTGTTTTTT; J: TRBJ2-2; length: 17; D: NA; size: NA; V: TRBV21-1
CDR3: CASSPGLETNEQYF; DNA: TGCGCCAGCAGCCCAGGACTAGAAACTAACGAGCAGTACTTC; J: TRBJ2-7; length: 14; D: TRBD2; size: many; V: TRBV5-1
CDR3: CASSLQGRGTGELFF; DNA: TGCGCCAGCAGCCTGCAGGGGAGAGGAACCGGGGAGCTGTTTTTT; J: TRBJ2-2; length: 15; D: NA; size: many; V: TRBV5-1
CDR3: CSASLVTQYF; DNA: TGCAGTGCTAGCCTGGTTACGCAGTATTTT; J: TRBJ2-3; length: 10; D: NA; size: NA; V: TRBV20-1
CDR3: CATSRDAVATTDTQYF; DNA: TGTGCCACCAGCAGAGATGCGGTGGCCACCACAGATACGCAGTATTTT; J: TRBJ2-3; length: 16; D: NA; size: NA; V: TRBV15
CDR3: CASSSAGVYEQYF; DNA: TGTGCCAGCAGCAGCGCAGGGGTCTACGAGCAGTACTTC; J: TRBJ2-7; length: 13; D: NA; size: NA; V: TRBV7-2
CDR3: CASSGLAGPSEQFF; DNA: TGTGCCAGCAGTGGGCTAGCGGGACCCAGTGAGCAGTTCTTC; J: TRBJ2-1; length: 14; D: TRBD2; size: few; V: TRBV12-3/TRBV12-4
CDR3: CASSLLAGALGGTQYF; DNA: TGTGCCAGCAGCTTACTAGCGGGGGCCCTAGGTGGTACGCAGTATTTT; J: TRBJ2-3; length: 16; D: TRBD2; size: few; V: TRBV7-9
CDR3: CASSRKRDGYNEQFF; DNA: TGTGCCAGCAGTAGAAAGCGGGATGGCTACAATGAGCAGTTCTTC; J: TRBJ2-1; length: 15; D: TRBD2; size: few; V: TRBV6-1
CDR3: CSARLPGLGGETQYF; DNA: TGCAGTGCTAGGCTACCGGGACTTGGGGGAGAGACCCAGTACTTC; J: TRBJ2-5; length: 15; D: NA; size: NA; V: TRBV20-1
CDR3: CASSFSFRVTRYEQYF; DNA: TGTGCCAGCAGTTTCTCGTTCCGGGTCACCCGCTACGAGCAGTACTTC; J: TRBJ2-7; length: 16; D: NA; size: NA; V: TRBV27
CDR3: CASSLAHDSKYGYTF; DNA: TGTGCCAGCAGCTTAGCACATGACTCTAAATATGGCTACACCTTC; J: TRBJ1-2; length: 15; D: NA; size: NA; V: TRBV7-8
CDR3: CASSKETGAANYGYTF; DNA: TGCGCCAGCAGCAAAGAAACCGGGGCGGCTAACTATGGCTACACCTTC; J: TRBJ1-2; length: 16; D: NA; size: few; V: TRBV5-1
CDR3: CASGGQGQETQYF; DNA: TGTGCCAGCGGGGGACAGGGCCAAGAGACCCAGTACTTC; J: TRBJ2-5; length: 13; D: TRBD1; size: NA; V: TRBV2
CDR3: CASSKGLAGVGGELFF; DNA: TGTGCCAGCAGTAAGGGACTAGCGGGAGTAGGCGGGGAGCTGTTTTTT; J: TRBJ2-2; length: 16; D: TRBD2; size: few; V: TRBV6-1
CDR3: CASSPLDRGNNEQFF; DNA: TGTGCCAGCAGCCCATTGGACAGGGGAAACAATGAGCAGTTCTTC; J: TRBJ2-1; length: 15; D: TRBD1; size: many; V: TRBV5-6